This T cell receptor beta chain came from a study of T cell responses to AZD1222 COVID-19 vaccine. Background on the study: Some second doses came at about 4 weeks and others at about 12 weeks; these were pooled.

The CDR3 is 15 amino acids. V gave up 3 bases and J gave up 2 bases, with 14 bases separating them. Germline CDR1 LGHDT, CDR2 YNNKEL (reference sequence). Profiled with immunoSEQ multiplex PCR; TCRdb holds only in-frame clones, not every one. In the table there are some 130,000 clones, about 90% of which are singletons. The gene calls are TRBV3-1 (or the pseudogene TRBV3-2) and TRBJ2-7; D might be TRBD2 (5 bases). This sample comprised peripheral blood, obtained on day 0 of AZD1222 vaccination. This clonotype was sampled from an adult in good health. The DNA for the CDR3 is TGTGCCAGCAGCCAGGAACTAGGGTCTGCCTACGAGCAGTACTTC. Encoded protein: CASSQELGSAYEQYF.